Listed here are 17 T cell receptor beta chains from one sample, sequenced in a study of human T cells and chemical hapten exposure. TCRdb reprocessed the RACE reads via MiXCR and lists one record per CDR3 protein. Among around 360,000 distinct CDR3 sequences listed, about 6% were seen once. Stated time point: patch test 2, 6 weeks after DPC sensitization. Treatment described: therapeutic diphenylcyclopropenone sensitization with weekly scalp DPC. Here the sequenced sample was whole blood, taken in connection with sensitization to the hapten diphenylcyclopropenone (DPC). These receptors all come from a woman in her late teens or twenties with alopecia areata. Some clones in this sample may be carry-over from other donors' samples.

This clonotype has just a few counts. The V gene is TRBV7-9, the J gene TRBJ2-7; 7 bases align to TRBD2. The V and J ends lost 5 bases and 6 bases, in that order; junction bases with no gene match: 7. Germline loops: CDR1 SEHNR, CDR2 FQNEAQ (reference sequence). This CDR3 contains 13 residues. CDR3 region: CASSPGGGVEQYF. CDR3 nucleotides: TGTGCCAGCAGCCCCGGTGGGGGGGTCGAGCAGTACTTC.

This chain uses TRBV7-8 with TRBJ1-1; no clear D. The CDR3 sequence is 15 residues long. V dropped 5 bases and J dropped 4 bases, with 17 bases sitting between them. The germline V gene encodes CDR1 SGHVS and CDR2 FQNEAQ. CDR3 coding DNA: TGTGCCAGCAGCGTTCGTCTAGCGGGTATCACTGAAGCTTTCTTT. Translated, it gives CASSVRLAGITEAFF.

The chain has TRBV6-5 and TRBJ1-6; D remains unclear. The V end lost 6 bases, the J end lost 8 bases, and 14 bases lay between the germline ends. Germline V CDR1 and CDR2: MNHEY, SVGAGI. The CDR3 is 14 amino acids. The CDR3 protein is CASSPTGADSPLHF. The CDR3 DNA reads TGTGCCAGCAGCCCAACGGGCGCAGATTCACCCCTCCACTTT.

This clonotype has a count of ten or more. The chain is built from TRBV13 and TRBJ1-3; D not resolved. Looked up from germline, CDR1 is PRHDT and CDR2 is FYEKMQ (reference sequence). This CDR3 is 16 amino acids long. Between the trimmed V and J ends, which lost 6 bases and 0 bases, there was a span of 15 bases. CDR3 loop: CASRRSLHRSGNTIYF. As DNA, the CDR3 is TGTGCCAGCAGGAGGAGCTTACACCGCTCTGGAAACACCATATATTTT.

The chain's CDR3 is CASNPQGPGTGELFF. In DNA, the CDR3 is TGTGCCAGCAACCCCCAGGGCCCGGGCACCGGGGAGCTGTTTTTT. The chain is built from TRBV12-3 or TRBV12-4 and TRBJ2-2; maybe TRBD1 (5 bases). The CDR3 is 15 amino acids. V was clipped by 7 bases and J by 4 bases, with 16 bases between them.

This clonotype was recorded at least ten times. J is TRBJ1-6 and V is TRBV6-2 or TRBV6-3; TRBD1 is a possible D gene (5 bases). Germline loops: CDR1 MNHEY, CDR2 SVGEGT. The V and J ends lost 7 bases and 5 bases respectively, with 15 bases between them. This CDR3 comprises 15 residues. CDR3 bases: TGTGCCAGCAAAAATCAGGACACCGATAATTCACCCCTCCACTTT. Encoded protein: CASKNQDTDNSPLHF.

This chain links TRBV18 with TRBJ2-1; a possible D gene is TRBD1 (6 bases). CDR1 and CDR2 (germline): KGHSH, LQKENI. The CDR3 loop spans 12 amino acids. Trimming pared 6 bases from V and 15 bases from J, leaving 18 bases between. The CDR3 here is CASSPMTGSLFF. The DNA of the CDR3 is TGTGCCAGCTCGCCAATGACAGGTTCACTGTTCTTC.

The V call is TRBV12-3 or TRBV12-4, the J call TRBJ2-5; no firm D call. The ends were cut back, 2 bases at V and 0 bases at J, with 10 bases in the middle. CDR3 length equals 15 residues. CDR3 amino acids: CASSLRLLYQETQYF. As DNA, the CDR3 is TGTGCCAGCAGTTTAAGACTTCTGTACCAAGAGACCCAGTACTTC.

A few counts support this clonotype. The gene calls are TRBV5-6 and TRBJ1-2; D is perhaps TRBD1 (6 bases). This CDR3 spans 16 amino acids. Looked up from germline, CDR1 is SGHDT and CDR2 is YYEEEE. With 1 base removed from V and 3 bases from J, the gap between germline ends came to 16 bases. In nucleotides, the CDR3 is TGTGCCAGCAGCTTGCTACAGGGCCACAGGGACTATGGCTACACCTTC. Protein: CASSLLQGHRDYGYTF. The full variable domain, with the rest looked up from reference TRBV5-6 and TRBJ1-2, is DAGVTQSPTHLIKTRGQQVTLRCSPKSGHDTVSWYQQALGQGPQFIFQYYEEEERQRGNFPDRFSGHQFPNYSSELNVNALLLGDSALYLCASSLLQGHRDYGYTFGSGTRLTVV.

This clonotype was counted at least ten times. The chain has TRBV11-2 and TRBJ1-3, with TRBD1 as a possible D gene (5 bases). Germline V gives CDR1 SGHAT, CDR2 FQNNGV. Trimming took 5 bases from V and 9 from J, leaving 8 bases between them. CDR3 size: 11 residues. CDR3 amino acids: CASSHGTTIYF. The CDR3 DNA sequence: TGTGCCAGCAGCCACGGGACCACCATATATTTT.

V gene TRBV6-5 combines with J gene TRBJ2-3; D is ambiguous. V was clipped by 8 bases and J by 0 bases, with 12 bases between them. Per the germline V gene, CDR1 is MNHEY and CDR2 is SVGAGI. The CDR3 consists of 14 residues. The CDR3 sequence is CASWDRMSTDTQYF. CDR3 in DNA: TGTGCCAGCTGGGATAGGATGAGCACAGATACGCAGTATTTT.

This clonotype was counted between two and nine times. This chain links TRBV12-3 or TRBV12-4 with TRBJ1-5; 8 positions match TRBD1. The junction had 6 bases not matched to a gene; V was cut back by 5 bases and J by 3 bases. CDR3 length equals 15 residues. The CDR3 loop reads CASSITGGPNQPQHF. The CDR3 nucleotides are TGTGCCAGCAGTATCACAGGGGGGCCCAATCAGCCCCAGCATTTT.

This clonotype was observed at least ten times. The rearrangement uses TRBV6-2 or TRBV6-3 and TRBJ1-5, with unresolved D. Germline assignment: CDR1 MNHEY and CDR2 SVGEGT. Trimming stripped 1 base from V and 0 bases from J, with 4 bases between. This CDR3 has 14 residues. The CDR3 reads CASSYLNSNQPQHF. CDR3 coding DNA: TGTGCCAGCAGTTACTTGAATAGCAATCAGCCCCAGCATTTT.

This chain links TRBV27 with TRBJ2-5; TRBD1 is a possible D gene (6 bases). Trimming pared 0 bases from V and 3 bases from J, leaving 8 bases between. The germline CDR1 and CDR2 sequences are MNHEY and SMNVEV (reference sequence). This CDR3 region has 14 residues. CDR3 coding DNA: TGTGCCAGCAGTTTATCCTGGACAGAAGAGACCCAGTACTTC. This sequence encodes CASSLSWTEETQYF.

The chain uses TRBV7-9 and TRBJ2-7; no clear D gene. The CDR3 is 11 residues long. The V end lost 5 bases, the J end lost 5 bases, and 7 bases lay between the germline ends. Per the germline V gene, CDR1 is SEHNR and CDR2 is FQNEAQ (reference sequence). As DNA, the CDR3 is TGTGCCAGCAGCCCAGTCCACGAGCAGTACTTC. Protein sequence: CASSPVHEQYF.

This clonotype was picked up a small number of times. The V call is TRBV28, the J call TRBJ1-2, with D perhaps TRBD1 (5 bases). Trimming took 3 bases from V and 4 from J, leaving 15 bases between them. CDR3 length equals 15 residues. Germline V CDR1 and CDR2: MDHEN, SYDVKM. The CDR3 DNA reads TGTGCCAGCAGTTTCGGCGGCCAGGGCCTCTATGGCTACACCTTC. Its protein is CASSFGGQGLYGYTF.

This sequence joins TRBV5-5 and TRBJ1-1; D uncertain. The CDR3 loop spans 13 amino acids. The germline gives CDR1 SGHKS, CDR2 YYEKEE (reference sequence). V lost 0 bases to trimming and J lost 5 bases, with 8 bases between them. Here the CDR3 reads CASSLVVETEAFF. In DNA, the CDR3 is TGTGCCAGCAGCTTGGTTGTGGAAACTGAAGCTTTCTTT.